This paragraph covers one T cell receptor beta chain sequence. The antigen is undetermined. The CDR3 is 14 residues long. The V gene end was trimmed by 7 bases and the J gene end by 8 bases; junction bases not matched to a gene: 10. Germline-derived CDR1 and CDR2 are SNHLY and FYNNEI. PCR involved 60 Vbeta and 13 Jbeta primers. Clones were read by immunoSEQ multiplex PCR, and TCRdb kept only the in-frame ones, dropping some. The data show about 160,000 clones, 79% seen once. The data are from a study of cytomegalovirus exposure and HLA in healthy donors. Study in general: In a previous analysis, 110 million or so unique TCR beta sequences were found from about 190 million T cells. In terms of ancestry, the Caucasian-associated cluster contained 75% to 85% of the roughly 400 genotyped donors. Notes on the study in general: Reported results showed that the classifier diagnosed cytomegalovirus status with high specificity and sensitivity. Cytomegalovirus association was assigned to some 160 TCR beta chains.

Sequenced material: PBMCs. This chain links TRBV2 with TRBJ1-2; 10 nucleotides match TRBD1. This receptor was obtained from a man aged 50-59 years in good health and CMV-seropositive. The CDR3 region is CASTRQGAGEGYTF. The CDR3 DNA sequence: TGTGCCAGCACCCGACAGGGGGCGGGGGAAGGCTACACCTTC.